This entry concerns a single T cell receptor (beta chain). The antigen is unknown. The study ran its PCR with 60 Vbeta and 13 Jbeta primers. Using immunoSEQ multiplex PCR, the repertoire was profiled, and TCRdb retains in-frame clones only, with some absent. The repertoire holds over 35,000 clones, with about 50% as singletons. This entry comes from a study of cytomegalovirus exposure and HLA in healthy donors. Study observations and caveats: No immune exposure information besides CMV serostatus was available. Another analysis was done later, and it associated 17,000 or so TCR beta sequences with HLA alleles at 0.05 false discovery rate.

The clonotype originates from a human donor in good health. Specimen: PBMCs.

CDR3 sequence: CSVAPGGSGNTIYF. In nucleotides, the CDR3 is TGCAGCGTTGCCCCAGGGGGCTCTGGAAACACCATATATTTT. The chain links TRBV29-1 to TRBJ1-3; 7 nucleotides align to TRBD1. J gave up 0 bases and V 4 bases, and 3 bases lay outside the gene matches. The length of the CDR3 is 14 residues. The germline V gene has CDR1 SQVTM and CDR2 ANQGSEA.